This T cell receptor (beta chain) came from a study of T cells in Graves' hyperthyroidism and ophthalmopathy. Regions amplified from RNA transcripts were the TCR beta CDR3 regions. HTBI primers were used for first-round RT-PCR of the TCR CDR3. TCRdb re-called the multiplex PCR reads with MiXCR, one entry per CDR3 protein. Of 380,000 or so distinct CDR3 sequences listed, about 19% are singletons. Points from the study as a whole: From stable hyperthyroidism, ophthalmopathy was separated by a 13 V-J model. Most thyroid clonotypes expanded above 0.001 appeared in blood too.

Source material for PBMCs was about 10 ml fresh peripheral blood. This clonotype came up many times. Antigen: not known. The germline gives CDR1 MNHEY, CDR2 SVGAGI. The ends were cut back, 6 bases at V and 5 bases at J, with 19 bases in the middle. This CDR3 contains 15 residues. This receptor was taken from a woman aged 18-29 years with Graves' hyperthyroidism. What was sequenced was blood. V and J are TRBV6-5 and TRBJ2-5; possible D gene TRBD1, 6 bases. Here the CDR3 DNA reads TGTGCCAGCAGCCCCGGGACACCTCACGGGGAGACCCAGTACTTC. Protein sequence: CASSPGTPHGETQYF.